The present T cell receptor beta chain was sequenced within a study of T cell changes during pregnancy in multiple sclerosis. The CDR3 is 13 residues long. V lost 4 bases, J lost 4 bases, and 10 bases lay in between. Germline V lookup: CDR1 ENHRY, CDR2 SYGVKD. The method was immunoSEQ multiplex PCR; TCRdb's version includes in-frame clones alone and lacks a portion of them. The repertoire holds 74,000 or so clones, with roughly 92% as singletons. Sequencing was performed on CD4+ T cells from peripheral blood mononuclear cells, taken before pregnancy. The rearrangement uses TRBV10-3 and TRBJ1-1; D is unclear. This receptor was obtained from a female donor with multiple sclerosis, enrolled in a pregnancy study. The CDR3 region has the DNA TGTGCCATCAGTGGTCCCGGGGTCACTGAAGCTTTCTTT. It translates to CAISGPGVTEAFF.